Reported below is one T cell receptor beta chain. In the authors' methods: It was from reference gene primer amplification that nucleated cell counts were estimated. The assay was immunoSEQ multiplex PCR, and TCRdb's table has in-frame clones only and misses some. The V and J calls and clone size come from that table; D and trimming were worked out from the DNA. The sample yields about 140,000 clones, 60% to 80% seen once. The data originate from a study of blood T cell repertoires in COVID-19. Across the study: Both acute and convalescent COVID-19 samples were obtained from the United States, Italy and Spain. PBMCs, B-cell-depleted T cells, or T cells were the source of the cDNA or gDNA that made up the material.

This receptor was identified in a woman in her forties or fifties with active or convalescent COVID-19. The sequenced sample was peripheral blood.

CDR3 loop: CASSPGVTSGNTIYF. The CDR3 nucleotides are TGTGCCAGCAGCCCAGGGGTTACCTCTGGAAACACCATATATTTT. The gene calls are TRBV11-2 and TRBJ1-3; TRBD1 is a possible D gene (6 bases). The CDR3 runs 15 residues. The V end lost 5 bases, the J end lost 0 bases, and 11 bases lay between the germline ends. Germline V gives CDR1 SGHAT, CDR2 FQNNGV.